This TCR beta chain was profiled in a study of blood T cell repertoires in COVID-19. Background on the study: In each case, the material was cDNA or gDNA derived from T cells, B-cell-depleted T cells, or PBMCs.

Ages ranged from about 18 to 100 years, with residence in approximately 25 US areas. Participants' own reports of clinical history determined their cohort assignment. The CDR3 loop spans 12 amino acids. The germline V gene encodes CDR1 SGHNT and CDR2 YYREEE (reference sequence). V lost 4 bases and J lost 7, with 10 bases in between. Original processing notes: Estimated nucleated cell counts came from reference gene primer amplification. Libraries were prepared by immunoSEQ multiplex PCR; TCRdb keeps only in-frame clonotypes and omits some of them. Clone size and the V and J calls come from that table; the DNA yielded D and trimming. The sample yields about 270,000 clones, 85% to 90% seen once.

The gene calls are TRBV5-4 and TRBJ2-3; D may be TRBD1 (5 bases). This receptor was taken from a woman aged 25 to 39 with acute COVID-19. Source material: PBMCs or T cells enriched from blood (not recorded which). The CDR3 sequence: CASSVTVNTQYF. Here the CDR3 DNA reads TGTGCCAGCAGCGTGACAGTAAATACGCAGTATTTT.